The clone carrying this TCR beta chain was observed at least ten times. The antigen is undetermined. The CDR3 is cut off 3 residues early in the read; its end comes from the germline J gene. Libraries were prepared by immunoSEQ multiplex PCR; TCRdb keeps only in-frame clonotypes and omits some of them. This sample includes tens of thousands of clones with no singletons; its ten biggest clones take up over 9.5%. These data come from a study of T cell clonality in common variable immunodeficiency. Notes on the study in general: Repertoire-complication correlations in CVID were limited by patient heterogeneity. In common variable immunodeficiency, TCR beta chains reportedly carried fewer deletions and N-nucleotide insertions.

This CDR3 is built from 15 residues. The germline CDR1 and CDR2 sequences are LNHDA and SQIVND (reference sequence). The V end lost 6 bases, the J end lost 7 bases, and 16 bases lay between the germline ends. The V call is TRBV19, the J call TRBJ1-6; D may be TRBD1 (5 bases). The clonotype originates from a person aged 18 to 75 in good health. Sequenced sample: peripheral blood mononuclear cells. The CDR3 here is CASSLQVVGNSPLHF. The CDR3 DNA, read in part, is TGTGCCAGTAGCCTACAGGTGGTCGGGAATTCACCC. The full variable domain, in which reference TRBV19 and TRBJ1-6 provide the parts outside the CDR3, is DGGITQSPKYLFRKEGQNVTLSCEQNLNHDAMYWYRQDPGQGLRLIYYSQIVNDFQKGDIAEGYSVSREKKESFPLTVTSAQKNPTAFYLCASSLQVVGNSPLHFGNGTRLTVT.